Sequencing of this T cell receptor (beta chain) was carried out in a study of T cell responses to AZD1222 COVID-19 vaccine. Whole-study results and caveats: Donors, mostly white British, included more females; clonal diversity was possibly underestimated. Without day 14 samples, only post-peak T cell repertoires were studied. A rise in Spike-specific TCR breadth and depth followed two AZD1222 doses.

CDR3 length equals 14 residues. Germline V gene lookup returns CDR1 GTSNPN and CDR2 SVGIG (reference sequence). V was shortened by 0 bases and J by 2 bases, with 11 bases between the two germline ends. Some clones are missing from TCRdb's copy, which holds only in-frame ones; the method was immunoSEQ multiplex PCR. The sample carries about 140,000 clones, about 89% recorded once. A remark on this clone: Its antigen is currently unknown.

Source: peripheral blood, taken on day 0 of AZD1222 vaccination. The sequence was collected from an adult in good health. The gene calls are TRBV30 and TRBJ2-7; the D is unclear. CDR3 protein: CAWSVPEETYEQYF. The CDR3 region has the DNA TGTGCCTGGAGTGTACCAGAGGAGACCTACGAGCAGTACTTC.